These T cell receptor beta chains were read from a single sample in a study of T cell responses to AZD1222 COVID-19 vaccine. Profiling relied on immunoSEQ multiplex PCR, and the TCRdb table lists in-frame clones only, not all of them. The table includes 85,000 to 95,000 clones, 89% detected once. The material sequenced was peripheral blood, taken 28 days after the second AZD1222 dose. The receptors come from an adult who received the AZD1222 COVID-19 vaccine. Each CDR3 is given with its conserved first and last residue. The D gene is left open where the match is weak. The size of a clone is reported for some rows only, either as once, few or many, or as a class for expanded clones.

d_call cdr3_length j_call clone_size v_call cdr3_nt cdr3_aa
TRBD2 18 TRBJ2-3 - TRBV27 TGTGCCAGCAGTTTATCCAGACTAGCGGGGGAACTCACAGATACGCAGTATTTT CASSLSRLAGELTDTQYF
- 16 TRBJ1-1 - TRBV27 TGTGCCAGCAGTTTAAGTGGCGGAGCGAAAAACACTGAAGCTTTCTTT CASSLSGGAKNTEAFF
TRBD1 15 TRBJ1-4 - TRBV5-1 TGCGCCAGCAAGACAGGGGTCTCGTCTAATGAAAAACTGTTTTTT CASKTGVSSNEKLFF
- 11 TRBJ1-2 - TRBV19 TGTGCCAGTACTGACGTCTATGGCTACACCTTC CASTDVYGYTF
- 13 TRBJ1-1 - TRBV30 TGTGCCTGGAGTGTAGCCAGGAACACTGAAGCTTTCTTT CAWSVARNTEAFF
TRBD1 14 TRBJ2-2 - TRBV5-6 TGTGCCAGCGACGGGACAGGGGGAACCGGGGAGCTGTTTTTT CASDGTGGTGELFF
TRBD1 15 TRBJ2-1 - TRBV6-2/TRBV6-3 TGTGCCAGCAGCATTCCGGGACAGGCCTACAATGAGCAGTTCTTC CASSIPGQAYNEQFF
TRBD1 15 TRBJ1-4 - TRBV25-1 TGTGCCAGCAGTGAACCGGGACAGGTGTATGAAAAACTGTTTTTT CASSEPGQVYEKLFF
- 15 TRBJ1-2 - TRBV27 TGTGCCAGCCAGAGACGGGGGTGGGCTAACTATGGCTACACCTTC CASQRRGWANYGYTF
- 16 TRBJ1-1 - TRBV14 TGTGCCAGCAGCCAAGATCGATTAGGTGCCGGGACTGAAGCTTTCTTT CASSQDRLGAGTEAFF
- 15 TRBJ2-1 - TRBV27 TGTGCCAGCAGTTTCCTTGGGGGCTCCTACAATGAGCAGTTCTTC CASSFLGGSYNEQFF
- 13 TRBJ2-7 - TRBV28 TGTGCCAGCAGTTTATCAGGGAGATACGAGCAGTACTTC CASSLSGRYEQYF
- 12 TRBJ2-1 - TRBV2 TGTGCCAGCAGTAAACTAGCATTGGAGCAGTTCTTC CASSKLALEQFF
- 12 TRBJ2-7 - TRBV6-5 TGTGCCAGCAGTTTAACAGGGTACGAGCAGTACTTC CASSLTGYEQYF
TRBD1 15 TRBJ1-5 - TRBV28 TGTGCCAGCAGCTCACCAGACAGGGGTGGTCAGCCCCAGCATTTT CASSSPDRGGQPQHF
- 14 TRBJ2-1 - TRBV24-1 TGTGCCACCAGTGATTCACCTCCAGGGCGAGAGCAGTTCTTC CATSDSPPGREQFF
- 13 TRBJ1-1 - TRBV5-4 TGTGCCAGCAGCGTAGGGTCCGGCACTGAAGCTTTCTTT CASSVGSGTEAFF
TRBD1 13 TRBJ1-2 - TRBV24-1 TGTGCCACCAGTGAATCGGGACAGAAGGGCTACACCTTC CATSESGQKGYTF
- 12 TRBJ2-7 few TRBV29-1 TGCAGCGCCCGGGGAGGGGGCTACGAGCAGTACTTC CSARGGGYEQYF
- 16 TRBJ2-1 - TRBV7-9 TGTGCCAGCAGCGGCGGGCTCTCTAAGGCAGGAAATGAGCAGTTCTTC CASSGGLSKAGNEQFF
- 13 TRBJ1-3 - TRBV3-1/TRBV3-2 TGTGCCAGCAGCAGGGGGGTTAGGAACACCATATATTTT CASSRGVRNTIYF
TRBD1 15 TRBJ1-2 - TRBV19 TGTGCCAGTAGTACCGGGGACAGGGGAATGGAGGGCTACACCTTC CASSTGDRGMEGYTF
TRBD1 16 TRBJ1-6 once TRBV4-1 TGCGCCAGCAGCCACATACCGGGACAGAGTAATTCACCCCTCCACTTT CASSHIPGQSNSPLHF
- 17 TRBJ1-6 - TRBV25-1 TGTGCCAGCAGTAGTGGGGGAGGAGGGTCCTATAATTCACCCCTCCACTTT CASSSGGGGSYNSPLHF
- 12 TRBJ2-1 - TRBV13 TGTGCCAGTGACGTCGATCAGGGTGTTCAGTTCTTC CASDVDQGVQFF
- 14 TRBJ2-7 - TRBV7-9 TGTACCAGCAGTCCAGCCACGTATGGATACGAGCAGTACTTC CTSSPATYGYEQYF